The entry below describes one TCR beta chain. Sequencing was performed with immunoSEQ multiplex PCR; in TCRdb, only in-frame clones are kept and a portion is missing. Of some 14,000 clones listed, approximately 91% were seen once; the top ten hold approximately 15%. This specimen belongs to a study of blood T cell repertoires in COVID-19. Overall study context: PBMCs, B-cell-depleted T cells, or T cells provided the cDNA or gDNA that made up the material.

The source material was peripheral blood. The clonotype was recovered from a human donor in a cohort sampled during active COVID-19.

The CDR3 protein is CASSSWTSEHNEQFF. For the CDR3, the DNA is TGTGCCAGCAGTTCGTGGACTAGCGAACACAATGAGCAGTTCTTC. The chain employs TRBV6-2 or TRBV6-3 and TRBJ2-1; 9 bases line up with TRBD2. CDR1 and CDR2 from the germline V gene are MNHEY and SVGEGT. V shed 4 bases and J 5 bases; nucleotides not matched to a gene: 6. This CDR3 region has 15 residues.